The TCR beta chain described here comes from a study of T-cell reconstitution after alpha-beta-depleted transplantation in children. This clonotype was observed many times. Its specificity is unknown. V was shortened by 0 bases and J by 0 bases, with 8 bases between the two germline ends. Germline CDR1 and CDR2: DFQATT and SNEGSKA (reference sequence). This CDR3 region has 14 residues. As it was prepared, the TCRbeta library received unique molecular identifiers. TCRdb re-called the PCR reads through MiXCR, storing one row per CDR3 protein. The sample includes approximately 170,000 distinct CDR3 sequences, roughly 10% of them seen just once. Study-level points and caveats: Reported findings indicate that, about two months after transplant, alpha-beta T cells came from several hundred expanded clones, which were derived from non-depleted graft cells. High day-60 TCRbeta diversity in some patients came from surviving recipient T cells and thymic progenitors. It was newly produced T cells that mostly accounted for T-cell counts and diversity one year after transplant.

The receptor comes from a boy aged 2-15 years with acute myeloid leukemia, due to receive a stem cell transplant. The sequencing used PBMCs, collected before TCRalphabeta/CD19-depleted stem cell transplant. The V call is TRBV20-1, the J call TRBJ2-5; no clear D. The CDR3 DNA reads TGCAGTGCTAGAGATTGGGGAAACCAAGAGACCCAGTACTTC. It yields the protein CSARDWGNQETQYF.